This record looks at one TCR beta chain sequence and its context. This record comes from a study of blood T cell repertoires in COVID-19. As for the study in general: Acute and convalescent COVID-19 specimens originated in the United States, Italy and Spain.

Using immunoSEQ multiplex PCR, the repertoire was profiled, and TCRdb retains in-frame clones only, with some absent. This table has roughly 480,000 clones, 80% to 90% appearing once. The CDR3 is 16 amino acids. Germline CDR1 is LGHNA and CDR2 is YNFKEQ. V was pared by 1 base and J by 0 bases, with 10 bases between. Sequenced input: peripheral blood. The receptor was derived from a man younger than 35 with COVID-19, enrolled during active disease. The chain carries TRBV4-2 and TRBJ1-3; D is unresolved. The CDR3 protein is CASSQVNGGSGNTIYF. The CDR3 bases are TGTGCCAGCAGCCAAGTAAATGGCGGCTCTGGAAACACCATATATTTT.